Ten or more counts support the clone carrying this TCR beta chain. From germline, CDR1 is SGDLS and CDR2 YYNGEE. The length of the CDR3 is 16 residues. V shed 0 bases and J 7 bases; nucleotides not matched to a gene: 11. The sample originates from a study of CDR3 diversity in severe acne. TCRdb reprocessed the PCR reads via MiXCR and lists one record per CDR3 protein. The table shows about 98,000 distinct CDR3 sequences, with around 56% occurring only once. The sequenced material came from blood. The TCR was taken from a male donor with acne. The chain couples TRBV9 to TRBJ2-3; 7 nucleotides line up with TRBD1. CDR3: CASSVEGDSRINTQYF. CDR3 bases: TGTGCCAGCAGCGTAGAGGGGGACAGCAGAATCAATACGCAGTATTTT.